This T cell receptor (beta chain) was obtained from a study of cytotoxic CD8 clonotypes in ibrutinib-treated CLL. The study, taken as a whole, reports: Clonotypes that were public were uncommon, and they contracted or stayed stable on treatment.

This clone has a handful of counts. Its antigen is currently unknown. Sequencing was performed with immunoSEQ multiplex PCR; in TCRdb, only in-frame clones are kept and a portion is missing. Here the sample spans roughly 250,000 clones, 60% to 75% being singletons. Here the sequenced sample was PBMCs, taken after 24 months of ibrutinib treatment. The clonotype comes from a human donor with chronic lymphocytic leukemia.

The CDR3: CASSPNLGLVKFF. The CDR3 DNA is TGTGCCAGCAGCCCAAACCTCGGACTAGTGAAGTTCTTC. The chain has TRBV7-6 and TRBJ2-1; 7 bases line up with TRBD2. With 5 bases clipped from V and 14 bases from J, the junction kept 12 bases outside the gene matches. Germline V gene data show CDR1 as SGHVS and CDR2 as FNYEAQ. CDR3 length equals 13 residues.